These 15 T cell receptor beta chains originate from one sample sequenced in a study of T cell repertoires in cytomegalovirus infection. The antigens of these receptors remain unknown. Via MiXCR, TCRdb re-called the reads, giving one row per CDR3 protein. The sample contains some 940,000 distinct CDR3 sequences, roughly 30% of which appear only once. Sequencing used cultured CD8+ T cells from PBMCs, obtained from culture after CMV antigen stimulation. These receptors all stem from a human donor in good health (CMV status not recorded). Some clones in this sample may be carry-over from other donors' samples.

The V call is TRBV5-4, the J call TRBJ2-7; TRBD2 aligns across 7 bases. Germline CDR1 and CDR2: SGHNT and YYREEE (reference sequence). J gave up 4 bases and V 1 base, and 5 bases lay outside the gene matches. This CDR3 comprises 14 residues. The CDR3 loop reads CASSLFGGSYEQYV. Here the CDR3 DNA reads TGTGCCAGCAGCTTGTTCGGGGGGTCGTACGAGCAGTACGTC.

This clonotype was observed a handful of times. This chain joins TRBV23-1 and TRBJ2-7; 8 bases are a match to TRBD2. TRBV23-1 is flagged as an ORF with uncertain function. The CDR3 extends over 16 amino acids. V lost 0 bases and J lost 3; bases outside the gene matches: 7. The CDR3 nucleotides read TGCGCCAGCAGTCAATCGCGCGTCAGCGGGGGCTACGAGCAGTACGTC. It is translated as CASSQSRVSGGYEQYV.

The chain joins TRBV27 to TRBJ2-7, with 8 positions matching TRBD1. This CDR3 has 13 amino acids. Germline assignment: CDR1 MNHEY and CDR2 SMNVEV (reference sequence). Unmatched junction bases numbered 4, after V lost 6 bases and J lost 3 bases. CDR3 DNA: TGTGCCAGCAGGAAAGGACAGGGCTACGAGCAGTACGTC. The encoded protein is CASRKGQGYEQYV.

The chain employs TRBV7-9 and TRBJ1-1; 9 bases are shared with TRBD1. J was trimmed by 1 base and V by 5 bases; bases with no gene match: 8. This CDR3 has 16 residues. CDR1 SEHNR and CDR2 FQNEAQ come from the germline V gene (reference sequence). The CDR3 DNA sequence: TGTGCCAGCAGCACCCCGGACAGGGGTTCGAACACTGAAGCTTTCTTT. It specifies CASSTPDRGSNTEAFF.

This clonotype was seen repeatedly, ten times or more. V gene TRBV7-9 combines with J gene TRBJ1-1; a weak D match, TRBD1 (6 bases). This CDR3 comprises 13 residues. The V gene's germline CDR1 is SEHNR and CDR2 FQNEAQ (reference sequence). The V gene lost 5 bases and the J gene lost 4 bases, with 11 bases spanning the gap. CDR3 coding DNA: TGTGCCAGCAGCCCCTCGGGGGCCACTGAAGCTTTCTTT. Amino acid sequence: CASSPSGATEAFF.

This clonotype came up a few times. This rearrangement joins TRBV19 to TRBJ2-1; possible D gene TRBD2, 5 bases. V lost 6 bases and J lost 9, with 12 bases in between. The CDR3 length is 12 residues. Germline assignment: CDR1 LNHDA and CDR2 SQIVND (reference sequence). CDR3 sequence (DNA): TGTGCCAGTAGGCCTCGGGCGGGTGAGCAGTTCTTC. Encoded protein: CASRPRAGEQFF.

This clonotype was seen just once. The V and J genes are TRBV5-4 and TRBJ1-1; weak D call: TRBD1 (6 bases). Trimming stripped 0 bases from V and 4 bases from J, with 16 bases between. The CDR3 length is 16 residues. Germline V lookup: CDR1 SGHNT, CDR2 YYREEE (reference sequence). CDR3 sequence (DNA): TGTGCCAGCAGCTTGGATGGTGGGGGGGCCGGCACTGAAGCTTTCTTT. This translates into CASSLDGGGAGTEAFF.

J is TRBJ2-3 and V is TRBV5-6, with a tentative D call TRBD2 (7 bases). The CDR3 covers 16 residues. Germline V gene data show CDR1 as SGHDT and CDR2 as YYEEEE. V lost 0 bases and J lost 2, with 13 bases in between. The CDR3 region has the DNA TGTGCCAGCAGCTTGGTTAGGGGGGGCCTCACAGATACGCAGTATTTT. Translating gives CASSLVRGGLTDTQYF.

This clonotype was seen ten or more times. This chain links TRBV12-3 or TRBV12-4 with TRBJ1-1; 11 bases fit TRBD1. The CDR3 sequence is 16 residues long. After removal of 6 bases from V and 1 base from J, the junction contained 7 bases not matched to a gene. CDR3 in amino acids: CASRGPGTGGNTEAFF. CDR3 sequence (DNA): TGTGCCAGCAGGGGACCCGGGACAGGGGGGAACACTGAAGCTTTCTTT.

In this sample, this clonotype turned up a few times. The chain joins TRBV6-5 to TRBJ1-2, with TRBD1 as a possible D gene (5 bases). The CDR3 is 14 amino acids. Germline assignment: CDR1 MNHEY and CDR2 SVGAGI. V dropped 7 bases and J dropped 0 bases, with 12 bases sitting between them. Here the CDR3 DNA reads TGTGCCAGCACGGGGCCTTCCCCTAACTATGGCTACACCTTC. This gives the protein CASTGPSPNYGYTF.

This clonotype was seen more than once but under ten times. The chain carries TRBV6-1 and TRBJ1-1; unclear D gene. V lost 3 bases, J lost 4 bases, and 15 bases lay in between. The CDR3 totals 15 residues. CDR1 is MNHNS, CDR2 SASEGT, per germline. CDR3 DNA sequence: TGTGCCAGCAGTGATCCATACTTTCAGGTCACTGAAGCTTTCTTT. Its protein is CASSDPYFQVTEAFF.

The chain joins TRBV7-9 to TRBJ2-2; 14 positions match TRBD2. The CDR3 contains 21 residues. V shed 3 bases, J shed 6 bases, and the junction held 18 bases outside the gene matches. Per the germline V gene, CDR1 is SEHNR and CDR2 is FQNEAQ (reference sequence). The DNA of the CDR3 is TGTGCCAGCAGCTTCGGTCGTCCGGGACAGACTAGCGGGGGGGCCTCCGGGGAGCTGTTTTTT. This sequence encodes CASSFGRPGQTSGGASGELFF.

The rearrangement joins TRBV5-4 to TRBJ2-1; D gene ambiguous. The CDR3 runs to 13 residues. Germline V gives CDR1 SGHNT, CDR2 YYREEE (reference sequence). Trimming removed 4 bases at V and 8 bases at J, with 13 bases between. The CDR3 region has the DNA TGTGCCAGCAGCCCGGACCTCCAGGATGAGCAGTTCTTC. It encodes CASSPDLQDEQFF.

This chain connects TRBV4-1 to TRBJ2-5; possibly TRBD1 or TRBD2 for D (5 bases each). Per germline, CDR1 MGHRA and CDR2 YSYEKL. CDR3 length: 14 amino acids. Trimming removed 4 bases from V and 5 bases from J, with 14 bases in between. CDR3 in DNA: TGCGCCAGCAGCCTATATGACAGCGGCGAGACCCAGTACTTC. Translation: CASSLYDSGETQYF.

The chain couples TRBV7-6 to TRBJ2-7; no reliable D call. V was cut by 1 base and J by 0 bases, with 7 bases left in between. CDR1 SGHVS and CDR2 FNYEAQ come from the germline V gene. CDR3 length: 14 residues. The DNA of the CDR3 is TGTGCCAGCAGCTTAGGGGCCACCTCCTACGAGCAGTACTTC. Protein product: CASSLGATSYEQYF.